This T cell receptor (beta chain) came from a study of blood T cell repertoires in COVID-19. Study background: The origin of the acute and convalescent COVID-19 samples was the United States, Italy and Spain.

There are 16 residues in the CDR3. Trimming at V came to 2 bases and at J to 4 bases, leaving 7 bases not matched to a gene. Germline V gene lookup returns CDR1 SGHTA and CDR2 FQGNSA. Original processing notes: Reference gene primer amplification yielded estimated nucleated cell counts. Here immunoSEQ multiplex PCR was the method, and the copy in TCRdb shows in-frame clones only, minus some. V and J calls and clone size follow that table, whereas D and trimming were derived from the DNA. The data hold some 150,000 clones, with under 90% observed a single time. The TCR was taken from an elderly woman in a cohort sampled during active or convalescent COVID-19. The chain carries TRBV7-2 and TRBJ1-3; 8 bases fit TRBD1. The sequencing sample was made of peripheral blood. The CDR3 sequence is CASSLHGQGSGNTIYF. The CDR3 DNA follows: TGTGCCAGCAGCTTACACGGACAGGGTTCGGGAAACACCATATATTTT. The variable domain in full, with the rest retrieved from reference TRBV7-2 and TRBJ1-3, is GAGVSQSPSNKVTEKGKDVELRCDPISGHTALYWYRQSLGQGLEFLIYFQGNSAPDKSGLPSDRFSAERTGGSVSTLTIQRTQQEDSAVYLCASSLHGQGSGNTIYFGEGSWLTVV.